This T cell receptor (beta chain) was observed in a study of vaccination effects on CD4 cells after COVID-19. After expansion with viral peptide pools in the ViraFEST assay, antigen-specific CD4+ T cells were sequenced. CD4+ T cell isolation took place after approximately 11 days of culture. Two-dose BNT162b2 or mRNA-1273 vaccination was given to participants. Sequencing was performed with immunoSEQ multiplex PCR; in TCRdb, only in-frame clones are kept and a portion is missing. This table has more than 15,000 clones, 70% appearing once. Germline values: CDR1 GTSNPN, CDR2 SVGIG (reference sequence). The CDR3 loop spans 12 amino acids. V was cut by 2 bases and J by 6 bases, with 8 bases left in between. This clone is medium-sized (0.01 to 0.1%). Its target is unknown.

Source: CD4+ T cells from PBMCs cultured with SARS-CoV-2 spike peptides, taken after COVID-19 vaccination. The sequence came from a human donor who received a COVID-19 vaccine. The V gene is TRBV30, the J gene TRBJ1-5; no definite D call. CDR3 sequence: CAWSQSGQPQHF. DNA of the CDR3: TGTGCCTGGAGTCAATCAGGTCAGCCCCAGCATTTT.